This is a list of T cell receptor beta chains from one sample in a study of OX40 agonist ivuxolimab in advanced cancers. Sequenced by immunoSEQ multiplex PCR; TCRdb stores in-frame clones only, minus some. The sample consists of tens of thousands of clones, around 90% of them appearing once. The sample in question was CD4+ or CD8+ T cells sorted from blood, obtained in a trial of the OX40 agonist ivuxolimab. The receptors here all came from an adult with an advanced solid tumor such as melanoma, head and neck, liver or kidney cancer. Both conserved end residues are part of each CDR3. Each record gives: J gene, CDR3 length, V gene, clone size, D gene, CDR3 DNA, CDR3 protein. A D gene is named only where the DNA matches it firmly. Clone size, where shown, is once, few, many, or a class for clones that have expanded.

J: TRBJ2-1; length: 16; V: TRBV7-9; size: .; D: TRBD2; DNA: TGTGCCAGCAGCCCCAGGACTAGCGCGGCCTACAATGAGCAGTTCTTC; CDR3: CASSPRTSAAYNEQFF
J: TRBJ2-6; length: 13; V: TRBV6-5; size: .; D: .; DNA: TGTGCCAGCATGTACTCTGGGGCCAACGTCCTGACTTTC; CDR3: CASMYSGANVLTF
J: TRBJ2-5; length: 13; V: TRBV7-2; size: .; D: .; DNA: TGTGCCAGCAGCGTCCCTAGCGAGTGGACCCAGTACTTC; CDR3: CASSVPSEWTQYF
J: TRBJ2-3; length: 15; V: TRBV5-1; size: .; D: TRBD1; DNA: TGCGCCAGCAGCTTAGGGGACAGGGAGACAGATACGCAGTATTTT; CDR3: CASSLGDRETDTQYF
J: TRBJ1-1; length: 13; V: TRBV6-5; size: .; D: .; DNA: TGTGCCAGCAGTCGGACAGTGAACACTGAAGCTTTCTTT; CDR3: CASSRTVNTEAFF
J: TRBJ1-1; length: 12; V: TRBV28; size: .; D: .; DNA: TGTGCCAGCAGTTCCGGGCCCCAACAAGCTTTCTTT; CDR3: CASSSGPQQAFF
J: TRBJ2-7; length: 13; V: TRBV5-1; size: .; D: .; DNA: TGCGCCAGCAGCCCATCATCCGGCTACGGGCAGTACTTC; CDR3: CASSPSSGYGQYF
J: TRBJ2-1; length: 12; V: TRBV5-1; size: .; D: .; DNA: TGCGCCAGCCGGGACAACTACAATGAGCAGTTCTTC; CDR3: CASRDNYNEQFF
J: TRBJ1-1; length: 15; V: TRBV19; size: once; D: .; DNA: TGTGCCAGTAGTATACAGGGCACCATGAACACTGAAGCTTTCTTT; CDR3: CASSIQGTMNTEAFF
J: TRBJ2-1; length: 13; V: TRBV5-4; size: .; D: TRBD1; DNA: TGTGCCAGTAACAGGGGTTTGGGCAATGAGCAGTTCTTC; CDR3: CASNRGLGNEQFF
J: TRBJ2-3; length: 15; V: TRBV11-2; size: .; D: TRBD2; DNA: TGTGCCAGCAGCTTCCTAGCGGGAGGGGGAGATACGCAGTATTTT; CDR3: CASSFLAGGGDTQYF
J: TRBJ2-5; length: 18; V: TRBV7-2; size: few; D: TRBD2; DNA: TGTGCCAGCAACTTACTTAATCAGGGTAGCGGGAGGTCTAAGACCCAGTACTTC; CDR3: CASNLLNQGSGRSKTQYF
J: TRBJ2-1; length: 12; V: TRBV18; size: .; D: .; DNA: TGTGCCAGCTCGGCAGGGCCCAATGAGCAGTTCTTC; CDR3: CASSAGPNEQFF
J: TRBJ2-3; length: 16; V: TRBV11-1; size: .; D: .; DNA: TGTGCCAGCAGCCCAACTAGACTCAGCAGAACAGATACGCAGTATTTT; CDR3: CASSPTRLSRTDTQYF
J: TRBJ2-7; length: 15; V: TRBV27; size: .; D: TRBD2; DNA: TGTGCCAGCAGTTTACTGGGACTAGGGCATCCCGAGCAGTACTTC; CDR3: CASSLLGLGHPEQYF
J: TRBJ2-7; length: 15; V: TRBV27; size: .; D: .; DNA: TGTGCCAGCAGTTTAGCGTCCAGGGGGGCCTACGAGCAGTACTTC; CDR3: CASSLASRGAYEQYF
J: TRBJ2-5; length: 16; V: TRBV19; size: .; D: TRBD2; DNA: TGTGCCAGTAGTATAGGGGGTAGCGGGAACGTGGAGACCCAGTACTTC; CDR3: CASSIGGSGNVETQYF
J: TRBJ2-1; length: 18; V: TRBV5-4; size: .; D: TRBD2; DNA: TGTGCCAGCAGCGGAGGACTAGCGGGAGCGGGTAGGGACAATGAGCAGTTCTTC; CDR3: CASSGGLAGAGRDNEQFF
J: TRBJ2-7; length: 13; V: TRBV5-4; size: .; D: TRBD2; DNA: TGTGCCAGCAGCGATGGGACTAGCGGGAGTTCGTACTTC; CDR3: CASSDGTSGSSYF
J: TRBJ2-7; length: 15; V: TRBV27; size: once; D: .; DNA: TGTGCCAGCAGTCCTTGGGCAGGGGCCTCCTACGAGCAGTACTTC; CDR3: CASSPWAGASYEQYF
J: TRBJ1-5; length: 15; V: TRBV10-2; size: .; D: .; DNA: TGCGCCAGCAGTGAGGGGGGGCGGAACAATCAGCCCCAGCATTTT; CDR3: CASSEGGRNNQPQHF
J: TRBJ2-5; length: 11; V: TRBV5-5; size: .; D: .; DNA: TGTGCCAGCAGCCCACAAGAGACCCAGTACTTC; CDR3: CASSPQETQYF
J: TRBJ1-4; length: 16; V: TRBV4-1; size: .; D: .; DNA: TGCGCCAGCAGCCAAGATCTAAGGGGGGCTAATGAAAAACTGTTTTTT; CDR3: CASSQDLRGANEKLFF
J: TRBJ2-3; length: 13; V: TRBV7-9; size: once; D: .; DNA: TGTGCCAGCGGCCGGGGAACGGCAGATACGCAGTATTTT; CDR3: CASGRGTADTQYF
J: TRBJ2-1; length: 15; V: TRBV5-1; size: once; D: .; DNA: TGCGCCAGCAGCTTGCGGGGGAGCTCCTTAAATGAGCAGTTCTTC; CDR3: CASSLRGSSLNEQFF
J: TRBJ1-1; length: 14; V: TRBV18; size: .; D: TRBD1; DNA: TGTGCCAGCTCACCACTAGGGGACAGCAATGAAGCTTTCTTT; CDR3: CASSPLGDSNEAFF
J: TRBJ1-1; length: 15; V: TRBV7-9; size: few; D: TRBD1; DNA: TGTGCCAGCAGCCTCCTGACAGGGAAGAACACTGAAGCTTTCTTT; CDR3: CASSLLTGKNTEAFF
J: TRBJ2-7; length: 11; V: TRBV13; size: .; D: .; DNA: TGTGCCAGCAGCTTAAAATTCGAGCAGTACTTC; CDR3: CASSLKFEQYF
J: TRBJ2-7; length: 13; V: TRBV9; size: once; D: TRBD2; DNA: TGTGCCAGCAGCGTAGGACTAGCGGGTGAGCAGTACTTC; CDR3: CASSVGLAGEQYF
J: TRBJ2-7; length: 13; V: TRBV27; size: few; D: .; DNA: TGTGCCAGCAGTTTATCAGCCGTCGGGGAGCAGTACTTC; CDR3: CASSLSAVGEQYF
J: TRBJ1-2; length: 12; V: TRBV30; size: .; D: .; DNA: TGTGCCCAGGAAGGTCTGGGCTATGGCTACACCTTC; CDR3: CAQEGLGYGYTF
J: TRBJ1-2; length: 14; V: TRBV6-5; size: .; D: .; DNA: TGTGCCAGCAGTCGGGACCGGAGGGGTTATGGCTACACCTTC; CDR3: CASSRDRRGYGYTF
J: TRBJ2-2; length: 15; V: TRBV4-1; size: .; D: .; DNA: TGCGCCAGCAGCCAAGTCGGGTCTATCACCGGGGAGCTGTTTTTT; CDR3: CASSQVGSITGELFF
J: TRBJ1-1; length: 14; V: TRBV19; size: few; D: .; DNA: TGTGCCAGTAGTATAACCAGGGGGAACACTGAAGCTTTCTTT; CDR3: CASSITRGNTEAFF
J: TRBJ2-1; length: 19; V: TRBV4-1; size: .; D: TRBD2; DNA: TGCGCCAGCAGCCTGGGGACTAGCGCCCAACCCATGAACGGGAATGAGCAGTTCTTC; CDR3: CASSLGTSAQPMNGNEQFF
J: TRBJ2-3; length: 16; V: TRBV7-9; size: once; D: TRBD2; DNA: TGTGCCAGCTCCTCGGGTGCGGGAGGGAGCACAGATACGCAGTATTTT; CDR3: CASSSGAGGSTDTQYF
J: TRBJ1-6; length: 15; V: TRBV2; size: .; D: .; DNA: TGTGCCAGCAGGGTGACAGGTCTTCATGATTCACCCCTCCACTTT; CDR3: CASRVTGLHDSPLHF
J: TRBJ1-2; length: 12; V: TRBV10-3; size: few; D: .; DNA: TGTGCCATCAGTGAGGAGTTCTATGGCTACACCTTC; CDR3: CAISEEFYGYTF
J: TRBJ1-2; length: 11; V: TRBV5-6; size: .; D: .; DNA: TGTGCCAGCAGCCGATTCTTGGACTACACCTTC; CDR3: CASSRFLDYTF
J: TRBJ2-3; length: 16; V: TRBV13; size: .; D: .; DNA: TGTGCCAGCAGTAGTAGCGTCGGGAGTGTCGCAGATACGCAGTATTTT; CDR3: CASSSSVGSVADTQYF
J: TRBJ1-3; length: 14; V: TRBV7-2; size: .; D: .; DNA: TGTGCCAGCAGCTTTACACCCTCTGGAAACACCATATATTTT; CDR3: CASSFTPSGNTIYF
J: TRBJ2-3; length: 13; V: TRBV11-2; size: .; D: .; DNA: TGTGCCAGCAGCCCCGGGTTTTCGGATACGCAGTATTTT; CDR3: CASSPGFSDTQYF
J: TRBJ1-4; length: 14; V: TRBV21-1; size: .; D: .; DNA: TGTGCCAGCAGCCTTGAGGTTAAACCTGGAAAACTGTTTTTT; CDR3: CASSLEVKPGKLFF
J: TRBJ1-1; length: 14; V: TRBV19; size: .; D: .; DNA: TGTGCCAGTACATCAAGACAGGTGAACACTGAAGCTTTCTTT; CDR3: CASTSRQVNTEAFF
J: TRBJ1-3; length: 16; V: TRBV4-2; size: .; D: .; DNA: TGTGCCAGCAGCCAAGATCTGCGGACAGTTGGAAACACCATATATTTT; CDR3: CASSQDLRTVGNTIYF
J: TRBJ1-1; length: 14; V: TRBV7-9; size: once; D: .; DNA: TGTGCCAGCAGCTTGCCAGGGGTTAATACTGAAGCTTTCTTT; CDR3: CASSLPGVNTEAFF
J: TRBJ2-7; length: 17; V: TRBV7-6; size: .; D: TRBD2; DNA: TGTGCCAGCAGCTTAGCGTCGGGACTAGCGGCCACCTACGAGCAGTACTTC; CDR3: CASSLASGLAATYEQYF
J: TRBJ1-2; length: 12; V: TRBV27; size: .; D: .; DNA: TGTGCCAGCAAGGGGCCGGACTATGGCTACACCTTC; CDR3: CASKGPDYGYTF
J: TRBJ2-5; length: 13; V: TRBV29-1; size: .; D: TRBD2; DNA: TGCAGCGTTGAGATTGGCGGGAGAGAGACCCAGTACTTC; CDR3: CSVEIGGRETQYF
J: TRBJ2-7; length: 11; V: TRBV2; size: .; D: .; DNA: TGTGCCAGCAGTGAACAGAATGAGCAGTACTTC; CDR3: CASSEQNEQYF
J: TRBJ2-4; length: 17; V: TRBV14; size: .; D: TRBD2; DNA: TGTGCCAGCAGCCAAGAGAGCCTAGCGGGAGCCAAAAACATTCAGTACTTC; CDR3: CASSQESLAGAKNIQYF